These 7 T cell receptor beta chains came from one sample sequenced in a study of beta chain features in type 1 diabetes. Findings and caveats of the study: Significant though moderate, a shortening of TCRB CDR3s appeared in all four CD4+ subsets of Type 1 diabetes patients.

These receptors are not linked to any known antigen. The whole isolated RNA underwent reverse transcription, so sequencing captured expressed TCRB transcripts. This table comes from immunoSEQ multiplex PCR, and its TCRdb copy is limited to in-frame clones, with some not included. Here the sample spans hundreds of thousands of clones, about 14% being singletons. Input material: naive CD4+ T cells from blood. Receptors originate from a man aged 18-30 years with type 1 diabetes.

The rearrangement links TRBV4-2 to TRBJ2-1; D possibly corresponds to TRBD1 (6 bases). The CDR3 has 12 residues. Germline V gives CDR1 LGHNA, CDR2 YNFKEQ. Trimming pared 5 bases from V and 12 bases from J, leaving 14 bases between. CDR3 residues: CASSARGEGQFF. CDR3 DNA sequence: TGTGCCAGCAGCGCCAGGGGCGAAGGGCAGTTCTTC.

This clone has only a few counts. The chain carries TRBV2 and TRBJ2-1, with D possibly TRBD1 on 7 matching bases. The length of the CDR3 is 15 residues. The germline V and J ends were trimmed by 10 bases and 1 base, with 17 bases remaining between them. The V gene's germline CDR1 is SNHLY and CDR2 FYNNEI. The CDR3 nucleotides are TGTGCCACCCGCGACAGGGAGGCTTCCTACAATGAGCAGTTCTTC. Its protein product is CATRDREASYNEQFF.

The V call is TRBV7-6, the J call TRBJ2-1; TRBD2 agrees at 11 bases. Germline trimming cut 2 bases from V and 9 bases from J; bases unmatched to any gene: 9. Germline loops: CDR1 SGHVS, CDR2 FNYEAQ. The CDR3 has 16 residues. This CDR3 reads CASSLRPGLAEGEQFF. The CDR3 region has the DNA TGTGCCAGCAGCTTAAGGCCGGGACTAGCGGAGGGTGAGCAGTTCTTC.

The rearrangement uses TRBV2 and TRBJ2-1; the D is unclear. Trimming stripped 4 bases from V and 0 bases from J, with 7 bases between. Germline CDR1 reads SNHLY; CDR2 reads FYNNEI. The length of the CDR3 is 14 residues. The CDR3 sequence is CASSVTSSYNEQFF. In DNA form, the CDR3 reads TGTGCCAGCAGTGTTACGAGCTCCTACAATGAGCAGTTCTTC.

The chain joins TRBV5-4 to TRBJ2-2; D is possibly TRBD1 (6 bases). Looked up from germline, CDR1 is SGHNT and CDR2 is YYREEE (reference sequence). This CDR3 is 14 amino acids long. Trimming shortened V by 0 bases and J by 6 bases, and 9 bases separated the two germline ends. The CDR3 nucleotides are TGTGCCAGCAGCTTGGGGCAGGGGCCCGGGGAGCTGTTTTTT. Translating it yields CASSLGQGPGELFF.

This clone has just a few counts. The rearrangement uses TRBV7-2 and TRBJ2-1; D is unresolved. This CDR3 comprises 15 residues. V dropped 5 bases and J dropped 7 bases, with 18 bases sitting between them. From germline, CDR1 is SGHTA and CDR2 FQGNSA. This chain's CDR3 is CASSPQPYGENEQFF. CDR3 in DNA: TGTGCCAGCAGCCCCCAGCCCTACGGTGAGAATGAGCAGTTCTTC.

This clone was observed a few times. The sample holds other DNA sequences that translate to the same CDR3. The chain combines TRBV28 with TRBJ2-7; 8 bases are a match to TRBD1. V gave up 6 bases and J gave up 4 bases; unmatched junction bases: 5. Germline V lookup: CDR1 MDHEN, CDR2 SYDVKM. The CDR3 contains 13 residues. CDR3 amino acids: CASSPGQGYEQYF. DNA for the CDR3: TGTGCCAGCAGCCCTGGACAGGGTTACGAGCAGTACTTC.